The next 27 T cell receptor beta chains were all read from a single sample in a study of T cell clonotyping in hematopoietic cell transplantation (dated by TCRdb to the early 2020s). The library was obtained by the immunoSEQ multiplex PCR assay. In its TCRdb copy, this immuneACCESS table keeps in-frame sequences only and misses some clones. Where compared with another copy, unresolved V genes explain less than half of these, and the others have no known cause. The sample data list around 37,000 clones, and about 96% of these were observed just once. Nearly 0.95% of the sample rests with the top ten. The specimen was peripheral blood mononuclear cells. All receptors derive from a man under 40 in good health. Some clones in this sample may be carry-over from other donors' samples.

This chain connects TRBV6-5 to TRBJ1-5; no reliable D call. Germline CDR1 and CDR2: MNHEY and SVGAGI. With 0 bases removed from V and 0 bases from J, the gap between germline ends came to 6 bases. The CDR3 is made up of 15 amino acids. The CDR3 sequence: CASSYSGDSNQPQHF. In nucleotides, the CDR3 is TGTGCCAGCAGTTACTCGGGAGATAGCAATCAGCCCCAGCATTTT.

The chain combines TRBV6-6 with TRBJ1-2, with TRBD1 matching 8 bases. This CDR3 comprises 15 residues. Germline V gene lookup returns CDR1 MNHNY and CDR2 SVGAGI (reference sequence). V lost 5 bases to trimming and J lost 6 bases; unmatched junction nucleotides: 11. The CDR3 region is CASSDRSGGLDGYTF. The CDR3 region has the DNA TGTGCCAGCAGTGACAGGTCAGGGGGCTTGGATGGCTACACCTTC.

The CDR3 region has the DNA TGTGCCAGTAGTATCCCCGGACTAGCGGGGGGGACAGATACGCAGTATTTT. It codes for CASSIPGLAGGTDTQYF. The chain joins TRBV19 to TRBJ2-3; 15 bases align to TRBD2. The ends lost 3 bases at V and 3 bases at J; junction bases unmatched: 4. Germline V gives CDR1 LNHDA, CDR2 SQIVND (reference sequence). The CDR3 is 17 amino acids. The variable domain in full, with the rest retrieved from reference TRBV19 and TRBJ2-3, is DGGITQSPKYLFRKEGQNVTLSCEQNLNHDAMYWYRQDPGQGLRLIYYSQIVNDFQKGDIAEGYSVSREKKESFPLTVTSAQKNPTAFYLCASSIPGLAGGTDTQYFGPGTRLTVL.

The V call is TRBV6-5, the J call TRBJ2-7; D is undetermined. The CDR3 extends over 11 amino acids. The V gene lost 6 bases and the J gene lost 3 bases, with 6 bases spanning the gap. The V gene's germline CDR1 is MNHEY and CDR2 SVGAGI. The CDR3 DNA follows: TGTGCCAGCAGCCAACACTACGAGCAGTACTTC. Translated, it gives CASSQHYEQYF.

The chain carries TRBV19 and TRBJ2-4, with D possibly being TRBD1 (5 bases). Per the germline V gene, CDR1 is LNHDA and CDR2 is SQIVND (reference sequence). The CDR3 consists of 14 residues. V was pared by 7 bases and J by 1 base, with 11 bases between. In DNA, the CDR3 is TGTGCCAGTATTTCGTCAGGGGCCAAAAACATTCAGTACTTC. The encoded protein is CASISSGAKNIQYF.

This chain links TRBV5-6 with TRBJ1-1, with TRBD1 matching over 8 bases. In germline, CDR1 is SGHDT, CDR2 YYEEEE. V gave up 0 bases and J gave up 6 bases; unmatched junction bases: 7. The length of the CDR3 is 15 residues. The CDR3 region is CASSLGMTQGAEAFF. CDR3 sequence (DNA): TGTGCCAGCAGCTTGGGGATGACACAGGGGGCTGAAGCTTTCTTT.

The chain employs TRBV18 and TRBJ1-2, with 7 nucleotides matching TRBD1. Germline assignment: CDR1 KGHSH and CDR2 LQKENI. V gave up 11 bases and J gave up 5 bases; unmatched junction bases: 11. This CDR3 contains 13 residues. The CDR3 DNA follows: TGTGCCTCCGCAAGCCGGGACAGATATGGCTACACCTTC. Translated, it gives CASASRDRYGYTF.

The rearrangement joins TRBV5-4 to TRBJ2-5, with TRBD2 matching 10 bases. There are 15 residues in the CDR3. CDR1 and CDR2 (germline): SGHNT, YYREEE (reference sequence). V was clipped by 0 bases and J by 3 bases; unmatched bases: 2. CDR3 amino acids: CASSLDLAGEETQYF. The CDR3 DNA follows: TGTGCCAGCAGCTTGGACCTAGCGGGGGAAGAGACCCAGTACTTC.

CDR3 sequence: CASSLWGQGTLNTGELFF. CDR3 coding DNA: TGCGCCAGCAGCTTGTGGGGACAGGGGACACTGAACACCGGGGAGCTGTTTTTT. The J gene is TRBJ2-2, the V gene TRBV5-1, with TRBD1 matching over 10 bases. The V and J ends lost 1 base and 1 base, in that order; junction bases with no gene match: 7. The germline CDR1 and CDR2 sequences are SGHRS and YFSETQ. The CDR3 runs 18 residues. The full variable domain, with the rest looked up from reference TRBV5-1 and TRBJ2-2, is KAGVTQTPRYLIKTRGQQVTLSCSPISGHRSVSWYQQTPGQGLQFLFEYFSETQRNKGNFPGRFSGRQFSNSRSEMNVSTLELGDSALYLCASSLWGQGTLNTGELFFGEGSRLTVL.

The chain uses TRBV9 and TRBJ2-3; D may be TRBD2 (6 bases). Germline CDR1 is SGDLS and CDR2 is YYNGEE. V lost 0 bases, J lost 0 bases, and 8 bases lay in between. CDR3 length: 15 residues. The CDR3 DNA sequence: TGTGCCAGCAGCGTAGCGGGAGTTAGCACAGATACGCAGTATTTT. Translating gives CASSVAGVSTDTQYF.

The J gene is TRBJ2-7, the V gene TRBV10-3, with 7 bases that match TRBD1. The CDR3 consists of 13 residues. V lost 3 bases to trimming and J lost 6 bases; unmatched junction nucleotides: 5. The germline V gene encodes CDR1 ENHRY and CDR2 SYGVKD. As DNA, the CDR3 is TGTGCCATCAGTGATGAAAGGGGGCTCGAGCAGTACTTC. This translates into CAISDERGLEQYF.

The V call is TRBV6-1, the J call TRBJ2-7; 12 bases map to TRBD2. The CDR3 spans 17 residues. V lost 4 bases and J lost 2; bases outside the gene matches: 9. Germline CDR1 MNHNS, CDR2 SASEGT. The CDR3 region is CASSAGRTSGDAYEQYF. The CDR3 DNA reads as TGTGCCAGCAGTGCAGGACGGACTAGCGGGGACGCCTACGAGCAGTACTTC.

The chain has TRBV13 and TRBJ2-3; D possibly corresponds to TRBD2 (6 bases). Germline CDR1 PRHDT, CDR2 FYEKMQ (reference sequence). The CDR3 is 17 amino acids. V gave up 3 bases and J gave up 7 bases, with 23 bases separating them. The CDR3 spells CASSLSGAGTVMNTQYF. The CDR3 DNA follows: TGTGCCAGCAGCTTGAGTGGCGCGGGGACGGTCATGAATACGCAGTATTTT.

This chain uses TRBV29-1 with TRBJ1-2, with D possibly being TRBD1 (6 bases). The CDR3 covers 13 residues. Germline CDR1 reads SQVTM; CDR2 reads ANQGSEA. CDR3 coding DNA: TGCAGTGTGGGGCAGGGGATTAACTATGGCTACACCTTC. Translated, it gives CSVGQGINYGYTF.

The J gene is TRBJ1-4, the V gene TRBV5-8; a weak D match, TRBD1 (5 bases). Germline CDR1 and CDR2: SGHTS and YDEGEE. There are 16 residues in the CDR3. V was cut by 0 bases and J by 2 bases, with 11 bases left in between. As DNA, the CDR3 is TGTGCCAGCAGCTTGGCATTGCAGGGTACTAATGAAAAACTGTTTTTT. Protein sequence: CASSLALQGTNEKLFF.

This clone was detected only once. This chain joins TRBV27 and TRBJ1-5; 10 bases agree with TRBD1. V lost 7 bases to trimming and J lost 6 bases; unmatched junction nucleotides: 9. Germline assignment: CDR1 MNHEY and CDR2 SMNVEV (reference sequence). This CDR3 has 15 amino acids. This chain's CDR3 is CASTPTGGIGQPQHF. The CDR3 region has the DNA TGTGCCAGCACCCCGACAGGGGGCATCGGTCAGCCCCAGCATTTT.

This sequence joins TRBV19 and TRBJ1-5, with TRBD1 as a possible D gene (5 bases). The CDR3 has 13 residues. Germline-derived CDR1 and CDR2 are LNHDA and SQIVND (reference sequence). Trimming took off 6 bases at V and 1 base at J, with 7 bases between the two ends. This chain's CDR3 is CASRTVSNQPQHF. For the CDR3, the DNA is TGTGCCAGTAGGACAGTCAGCAATCAGCCCCAGCATTTT.

This chain joins TRBV7-9 and TRBJ2-5; no clear D. Trimming took off 6 bases at V and 2 bases at J, with 4 bases between the two ends. The germline CDR1 and CDR2 sequences are SEHNR and FQNEAQ (reference sequence). The CDR3 covers 11 residues. The CDR3 DNA sequence: TGTGCCAGCAGGGGGCAAGAGACCCAGTACTTC. This gives the protein CASRGQETQYF.

The rearrangement uses TRBV5-1 and TRBJ2-3; the D gene could be TRBD1 or TRBD2 (5 bases each). Germline CDR1 reads SGHRS; CDR2 reads YFSETQ. V gave up 0 bases and J gave up 2 bases, with 10 bases separating them. The CDR3 has 15 residues. In DNA, the CDR3 is TGCGCCAGCAGCTTGGGGTGGGGGTTCACAGATACGCAGTATTTT. It codes for CASSLGWGFTDTQYF.

This clone was seen once. V usage is TRBV28 and J usage is TRBJ2-3; possibly TRBD1 for D (7 bases). The ends were cut back, 7 bases at V and 3 bases at J, with 23 bases in the middle. Germline assignment: CDR1 MDHEN and CDR2 SYDVKM. CDR3 length: 17 residues. The CDR3 DNA reads TGTGCCAGCACAGGACAGGTTGTATTCGGGAGAACAGATACGCAGTATTTT. It is translated as CASTGQVVFGRTDTQYF.

The chain joins TRBV11-2 to TRBJ2-7, with D maybe TRBD1 (6 bases). Trimming pared 2 bases from V and 2 bases from J, leaving 16 bases between. There are 16 residues in the CDR3. Germline values: CDR1 SGHAT, CDR2 FQNNGV. CDR3 nucleotides: TGTGCCAGCAGCTTAAATATGAGGGGGATGGCCTACGAGCAGTACTTC. Residues: CASSLNMRGMAYEQYF.

This sequence joins TRBV6-1 and TRBJ1-4; 9 bases are a match to TRBD1. CDR3 size: 17 residues. The germline gives CDR1 MNHNS, CDR2 SASEGT. V was pared by 1 base and J by 8 bases, with 11 bases of the junction left unmatched. CDR3 in DNA: TGTGCCAGCAGTGAAGTCACCGGGACAGGGCAACGGGAAAAACTGTTTTTT. Translation gives CASSEVTGTGQREKLFF.

The CDR3 coding sequence is TGTGCCAGCAGTGAATTTGGTGGGGCAGAGACCCAGTACTTC. This codes for CASSEFGGAETQYF. The rearrangement joins TRBV25-1 to TRBJ2-5; tentative D call: TRBD1 (5 bases). V lost 1 base to trimming and J lost 4 bases, with 10 bases between them. CDR3 length: 14 residues. Germline V gene sequence: CDR1 MGHDK, CDR2 SYGVNS.

The chain uses TRBV7-2 and TRBJ1-3; D is possibly TRBD1 (6 bases). The CDR3 has 14 amino acids. Germline values: CDR1 SGHTA, CDR2 FQGNSA. V was cut by 5 bases and J by 2 bases, with 10 bases left in between. CDR3 DNA sequence: TGTGCCAGCAGCCTTCAGGGGACTGGAAACACCATATATTTT. Protein: CASSLQGTGNTIYF.

This clone appeared a single time. V usage is TRBV10-3 and J usage is TRBJ1-2, with 7 positions matching TRBD1. The CDR3 runs to 15 residues. The germline V gene has CDR1 ENHRY and CDR2 SYGVKD. V lost 2 bases and J lost 5; bases outside the gene matches: 8. The CDR3: CAISEVEGALYGYTF. In DNA form, the CDR3 reads TGTGCCATCAGTGAGGTGGAGGGGGCACTTTATGGCTACACCTTC.

The chain joins TRBV9 to TRBJ2-7, with a weak D call TRBD2 (5 bases). The CDR3 spans 16 residues. With 4 bases removed from V and 0 bases from J, the gap between germline ends came to 17 bases. Germline CDR1 reads SGDLS; CDR2 reads YYNGEE. In DNA form, the CDR3 reads TGTGCCAGCAGCCTGGGAGACTCCTACAGCTCCTACGAGCAGTACTTC. Translating gives CASSLGDSYSSYEQYF. Using reference TRBV9 and TRBJ2-7 for the parts outside the CDR3, the full variable domain is DSGVTQTPKHLITATGQRVTLRCSPRSGDLSVYWYQQSLDQGLQFLIQYYNGEERAKGNILERFSAQQFPDLHSELNLSSLELGDSALYFCASSLGDSYSSYEQYFGPGTRLTVT.

V is TRBV7-2 and J is TRBJ1-4; possible D gene TRBD1, 5 bases. CDR3 length: 16 residues. The germline V gene has CDR1 SGHTA and CDR2 FQGNSA. V was trimmed by 5 bases and J by 0 bases, leaving 13 bases between them. The chain's CDR3 is CASSTRGVATNEKLFF. CDR3 coding DNA: TGTGCCAGCAGCACCCGGGGCGTTGCAACTAATGAAAAACTGTTTTTT.